The rows below give T cell receptor beta chains drawn from one sample of a study of T cell responses to AZD1222 COVID-19 vaccine. Sequencing used immunoSEQ multiplex PCR; TCRdb keeps in-frame clones, though not all of them. The table lists 180,000 or so clones, 88% of them singletons. The sequences come from peripheral blood, collected 28 days after the second AZD1222 dose. These TCRs come from an adult who received the AZD1222 COVID-19 vaccine. The CDR3 runs from the conserved cysteine through the conserved F or W. Where a row states a size, it is once, few, many or the class of an expanded clone; other rows omit it.

size,V,J,CDR3
NA,TRBV5-1,TRBJ2-2,CASMSGSNTGELFF
NA,TRBV29-1,TRBJ1-5,CSVEAGSGQPQHF
NA,TRBV28,TRBJ1-5,CASRVGQGYQPQHF
NA,TRBV28,TRBJ2-4,CASSSGGSKNIQYF
NA,TRBV6-1,TRBJ1-4,CASSGRGEEKLFF
few,TRBV28,TRBJ1-1,CASSLNGVTEAFF
NA,TRBV7-9,TRBJ2-3,CASSLGFGGGRTITDTQYF
NA,TRBV5-1,TRBJ1-1,CASTLSRAPVVNTEAFF
NA,TRBV5-1,TRBJ2-5,CASSHTGGKETQYF
once,TRBV5-5,TRBJ1-5,CASSLEAVGPQHF
NA,TRBV10-3,TRBJ2-1,CAIKTGTSGSWNEQFF